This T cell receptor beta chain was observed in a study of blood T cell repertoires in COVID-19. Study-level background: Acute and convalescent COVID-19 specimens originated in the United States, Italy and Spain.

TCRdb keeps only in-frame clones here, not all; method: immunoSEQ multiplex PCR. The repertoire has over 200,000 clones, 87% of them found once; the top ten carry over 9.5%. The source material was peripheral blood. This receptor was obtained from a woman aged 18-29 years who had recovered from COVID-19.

The DNA of the CDR3 is TGTGCCAGCAGCAAGGGACTGCCCTATGGCTACACCTTC. Translating gives CASSKGLPYGYTF. This chain links TRBV12-3 or TRBV12-4 with TRBJ1-2; D perhaps matches TRBD1 (5 bases). This CDR3 spans 13 amino acids. Trimming removed 6 bases at V and 4 bases at J, with 12 bases between.